The sequence of this T cell receptor (beta chain) was determined in a study of early stage breast cancer tumors. At the level of the study: Among roughly twelve ER+/PR+/HER2- tumors, eight were ductal, four lobular. Average read coverage per sample was roughly 10-fold.

CDR1 and CDR2 from the germline V gene are SGDLS and YYNGEE. The V end lost 4 bases, the J end lost 10 bases, and 14 bases lay between the germline ends. This CDR3 has 12 residues. Study-wide results and limits: Compared with adjacent normal breast, tumors showed about 2.4-fold denser, more clonal T cells.

A few counts support this clone. Its antigen is unidentified. Each sample had two DNA replicates, about 0.5 ug blood or about 1.5 ug tissue. Assay: immunoSEQ multiplex PCR; the TCRdb copy retains only in-frame clones and omits some. Of tens of thousands of clones listed, 80% to 95% are singletons. This TCR was sampled from a person between 65 and 79 years old with breast cancer. The genes are TRBV9 and TRBJ1-1, with D possibly matching TRBD1 (5 bases). Sequencing input: blood. The CDR3 region has the DNA TGTGCCAGCAGCACACAGGACCTGGGAGCTTTCTTT. Protein product: CASSTQDLGAFF.